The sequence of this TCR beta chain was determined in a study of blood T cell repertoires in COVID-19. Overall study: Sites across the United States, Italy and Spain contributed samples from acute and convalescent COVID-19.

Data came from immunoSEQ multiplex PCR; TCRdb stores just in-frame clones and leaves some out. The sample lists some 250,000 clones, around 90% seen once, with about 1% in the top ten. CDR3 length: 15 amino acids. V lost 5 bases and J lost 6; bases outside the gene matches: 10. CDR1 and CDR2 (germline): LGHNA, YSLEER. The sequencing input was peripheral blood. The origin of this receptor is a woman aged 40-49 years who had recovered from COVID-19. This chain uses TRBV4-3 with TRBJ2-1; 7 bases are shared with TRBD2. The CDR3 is CASSTRGASGNEQFF. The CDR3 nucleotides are TGCGCCAGCAGCACAAGAGGTGCTAGCGGCAATGAGCAGTTCTTC.